Below, one T cell receptor beta chain is given with its context. This sample stems from a study of CD8 T cells in Susac syndrome. The germline CDR1 and CDR2 sequences are SGDLS and YYNGEE. CDR3 length: 14 residues. J was trimmed by 4 bases and V by 3 bases; bases with no gene match: 2. Random-hexamer reverse transcription was applied to roughly 0.5 to 1 ug RNA. TCRdb re-derived calls from the immunoSEQ multiplex PCR reads in MiXCR, one entry per CDR3 protein. Among about 300,000 distinct CDR3 sequences, 70% to 90% were seen once, and the ten largest hold 0.21%. What was sequenced was CD8+ T cells from PBMCs. The clonotype originates from a human donor with multiple sclerosis. This chain links TRBV9 with TRBJ2-4; TRBD1 aligns across 9 bases. The CDR3 sequence is CASSGTGDKNIQYF. CDR3 nucleotide sequence: TGTGCCAGCAGCGGGACAGGGGATAAAAACATTCAGTACTTC. Full variable domain (remainder filled in from reference TRBV9 and TRBJ2-4): DSGVTQTPKHLITATGQRVTLRCSPRSGDLSVYWYQQSLDQGLQFLIQYYNGEERAKGNILERFSAQQFPDLHSELNLSSLELGDSALYFCASSGTGDKNIQYFGAGTRLSVL.